Below, 29 T cell receptor beta chains from the same sample are listed, as sequenced in a study of T-cell memory formation after mild COVID-19. MiXCR, applied by TCRdb to the 5' RACE reads, yields one record per CDR3 protein. The sample holds roughly 300,000 distinct CDR3 sequences; around 15% are singletons and the top ten take roughly 25%. The sample consisted of PBMCs or a T cell subset sorted from them (not recorded which). The receptor set was obtained from a young man who had mild COVID-19 (a few samples of this study predate the infection). Cell type and time point are not known.

This clonotype was counted ten times or more. The chain joins TRBV6-5 to TRBJ1-5, with D hard to call. V shed 6 bases and J shed 2 bases, with 14 bases lying between them. CDR3 length: 15 amino acids. Germline V gene lookup returns CDR1 MNHEY and CDR2 SVGAGI. CDR3 in DNA: TGTGCCAGCAGCCCCAATTGGGTGGGCAATCAGCCCCAGCATTTT. Protein product: CASSPNWVGNQPQHF.

This clonotype was observed a handful of times. This CDR3 is CASKERGDTQYF. The CDR3 DNA reads TGCGCCAGCAAGGAGAGAGGGGATACGCAGTATTTT. The chain employs TRBV5-1 and TRBJ2-3; perhaps TRBD2 as D (5 bases). The germline V gene encodes CDR1 SGHRS and CDR2 YFSETQ. With 6 bases removed from V and 6 bases from J, the gap between germline ends came to 11 bases. CDR3 size: 12 residues.

The rearrangement links TRBV7-9 to TRBJ1-2; unclear D gene. Germline loops: CDR1 SEHNR, CDR2 FQNEAQ (reference sequence). The CDR3 consists of 12 residues. V dropped 1 base and J dropped 6 bases, with 6 bases sitting between them. DNA for the CDR3: TGTGCCAGCAGCTTAGTATCGAATGGCTACACCTTC. As protein: CASSLVSNGYTF.

The chain has TRBV5-1 and TRBJ1-3, with no clear D. Trimming removed 4 bases from V and 2 bases from J, with 13 bases in between. The CDR3 runs 15 residues. Germline V gene lookup returns CDR1 SGHRS and CDR2 YFSETQ. CDR3 residues: CASSPTDPPGNTIYF. Here the CDR3 DNA reads TGCGCCAGCAGCCCGACGGACCCGCCTGGAAACACCATATATTTT. Full variable domain (rest looked up from reference TRBV5-1 and TRBJ1-3): KAGVTQTPRYLIKTRGQQVTLSCSPISGHRSVSWYQQTPGQGLQFLFEYFSETQRNKGNFPGRFSGRQFSNSRSEMNVSTLELGDSALYLCASSPTDPPGNTIYFGEGSWLTVV.

This clonotype has more than one count but fewer than ten. This chain joins TRBV20-1 and TRBJ1-1, with D perhaps matching TRBD1 (5 bases). Trimming stripped 6 bases from V and 3 bases from J, with 11 bases between. CDR3 length equals 12 residues. Germline V gene sequence: CDR1 DFQATT, CDR2 SNEGSKA (reference sequence). CDR3 sequence reads: CSAAGTDTEAFF. CDR3 nucleotides: TGCAGTGCAGCCGGGACGGACACTGAAGCTTTCTTT.

This clonotype was seen a handful of times. This chain uses TRBV7-9 with TRBJ1-1; 7 positions agree with TRBD1. From germline, CDR1 is SEHNR and CDR2 FQNEAQ (reference sequence). V trimming: 5 bases; J trimming: 1 base; junction bases outside the gene matches: 7. The CDR3 runs 15 residues. This CDR3 reads CASSPWTGRNTEAFF. The CDR3 coding sequence is TGTGCCAGCAGCCCTTGGACAGGACGGAACACTGAAGCTTTCTTT. Using reference TRBV7-9 and TRBJ1-1 for the parts outside the CDR3, the full variable domain is DTGVSQNPRHKITKRGQNVTFRCDPISEHNRLYWYRQTLGQGPEFLTYFQNEAQLEKSRLLSDRFSAERPKGSFSTLEIQRTEQGDSAMYLCASSPWTGRNTEAFFGQGTRLTVV.

V usage is TRBV18 and J usage is TRBJ2-1, with 9 bases fitting TRBD1. Germline V CDR1 and CDR2: KGHSH, LQKENI. V shed 2 bases and J 5 bases; nucleotides not matched to a gene: 4. This CDR3 region has 15 residues. CDR3 in amino acids: CASSPTGGIDNEQFF. As DNA, the CDR3 is TGTGCCAGCTCACCAACAGGGGGCATTGACAATGAGCAGTTCTTC.

This clonotype has more than one count but fewer than ten. This sequence joins TRBV12-3 or TRBV12-4 and TRBJ1-5; maybe TRBD1 (5 bases). Trimming stripped 5 bases from V and 6 bases from J, with 14 bases between. This CDR3 contains 14 residues. CDR3 residues: CASSPSREFQPQHF. The CDR3 coding sequence is TGTGCCAGCAGTCCCAGCAGGGAATTTCAGCCCCAGCATTTT.

Only a few counts were recorded for this clonotype. The chain employs TRBV10-2 and TRBJ1-6; maybe TRBD1 (5 bases). The V end was cut by 3 bases, the J end by 10 bases, with 13 bases between. The CDR3 is made up of 14 amino acids. Germline assignment: CDR1 WSHSY and CDR2 SAAADI. CDR3 loop: CASSDQGEYSPLHF. CDR3 coding DNA: TGCGCCAGCAGTGATCAGGGAGAATACTCACCCCTCCACTTT.

This clonotype showed up just a few times. This chain connects TRBV28 to TRBJ1-2; D is undetermined. V was trimmed by 5 bases and J by 3 bases, leaving 16 bases between them. The CDR3 is 15 residues long. The germline CDR1 and CDR2 sequences are MDHEN and SYDVKM. CDR3 DNA sequence: TGTGCCAGCAGTCCCTCCGAAGCAGGCTACTATGGCTACACCTTC. Encoded protein: CASSPSEAGYYGYTF.

The chain carries TRBV7-2 and TRBJ2-7; D is unclear. V was clipped by 6 bases and J by 0 bases, with 12 bases between them. The CDR3 has 14 amino acids. Germline values: CDR1 SGHTA, CDR2 FQGNSA. DNA of the CDR3: TGTGCCAGCAGGCCGGCCCATAGCTCCTACGAGCAGTACTTC. Translated: CASRPAHSSYEQYF.

In this sample, this clonotype turned up many times. The chain employs TRBV28 and TRBJ1-6, with 10 bases aligning to TRBD1. The germline V gene encodes CDR1 MDHEN and CDR2 SYDVKM. V lost 4 bases, J lost 10 bases, and 4 bases stayed unmatched. This CDR3 has 14 residues. CDR3 sequence reads: CASSSDRGRSPLHF. CDR3 DNA: TGTGCCAGCAGTTCGGACAGGGGGAGGTCACCCCTCCACTTT.

This clonotype turned up a few times. The chain has TRBV7-2 and TRBJ1-5; D gene unclear. CDR1 is SGHTA and CDR2 is FQGNSA in the germline V gene. Trimming removed 5 bases at V and 9 bases at J, with 14 bases between. The CDR3 is 13 residues long. The CDR3 loop reads CASSPDESRPQHF. Here the CDR3 DNA reads TGTGCCAGCAGCCCGGACGAGAGCCGGCCCCAGCATTTT.

V is TRBV18 and J is TRBJ1-1; 8 positions match TRBD1. In germline, CDR1 is KGHSH, CDR2 LQKENI. The V gene end was trimmed by 8 bases and the J gene end by 0 bases; junction bases not matched to a gene: 11. The CDR3 covers 16 residues. DNA for the CDR3: TGTGCCAGCAGTTCAGGGGGCGGGAACGTGAACACTGAAGCTTTCTTT. Translating gives CASSSGGGNVNTEAFF.

This clonotype was observed a few times. CDR3 sequence (DNA): TGTGCCAGCAGCCCCCCCCTAGGATTGGGGGCTACCACAGATACGCAGTATTTT. Protein sequence: CASSPPLGLGATTDTQYF. V usage is TRBV3-1 and J usage is TRBJ2-3, with a tentative D call TRBD1 (6 bases). The CDR3 has 18 amino acids. Germline CDR1 and CDR2: LGHDT and YNNKEL (reference sequence). Trimming left V 4 bases short and J 2 bases short, with 22 bases between.

This clonotype has only a few counts. CDR3 protein: CASSSRDRAVIEQFF. The DNA for the CDR3 is TGCGCCAGCAGCTCCCGGGACAGAGCGGTTATTGAGCAGTTCTTC. The chain carries TRBV5-1 and TRBJ2-1; 7 bases align to TRBD1. Looked up from germline, CDR1 is SGHRS and CDR2 is YFSETQ. The CDR3 has 15 amino acids. V shed 3 bases, J shed 9 bases, and the junction held 12 bases outside the gene matches.

The chain carries TRBV29-1 and TRBJ1-4; D may be TRBD1 (5 bases). Germline CDR1 is SQVTM and CDR2 is ANQGSEA. With 6 bases removed from V and 6 bases from J, the gap between germline ends came to 8 bases. This CDR3 comprises 11 residues. The DNA of the CDR3 is TGCAGCGTGGGGGGAGATGAAAAACTGTTTTTT. This encodes CSVGGDEKLFF.

The CDR3 sequence is CASTLAGGETQYF. In DNA form, the CDR3 reads TGTGCCAGCACCTTAGCGGGAGGAGAGACCCAGTACTTC. The V call is TRBV12-3 or TRBV12-4, the J call TRBJ2-5, with TRBD2 matching 10 bases. V shed 7 bases, J shed 4 bases, and the junction held 3 bases outside the gene matches. CDR3 length equals 13 residues.

The table lists this clonotype with a few counts. V is TRBV28 and J is TRBJ2-7; TRBD1 might be the D (5 bases). The germline V gene has CDR1 MDHEN and CDR2 SYDVKM. CDR3 length: 9 amino acids. Trimming shortened V by 11 bases and J by 8 bases, and 10 bases separated the two germline ends. CDR3 amino acids: CAPRQKQYV. The CDR3 DNA sequence: TGTGCCCCTCGACAGAAGCAGTACGTC.

V usage is TRBV12-3 or TRBV12-4 and J usage is TRBJ1-5, with D perhaps matching TRBD1 (5 bases). Trimming removed 5 bases from V and 0 bases from J, with 32 bases in between. This CDR3 has 22 residues. The CDR3 reads CASSLRGVLGVGRHYSNQPQHF. CDR3 nucleotides: TGTGCCAGCAGTCTGCGAGGGGTCTTGGGGGTGGGCAGGCATTATAGCAATCAGCCCCAGCATTTT.

In this sample, this clonotype turned up a few times. The rearrangement joins TRBV4-3 to TRBJ2-3; TRBD2 matches at 16 bases. Per the germline V gene, CDR1 is LGHNA and CDR2 is YSLEER. Unmatched junction bases numbered 10, after V lost 4 bases and J lost 6 bases. The CDR3 totals 18 residues. CDR3 in amino acids: CASSPGTGLAGGMDTQYF. CDR3 bases: TGCGCCAGCAGCCCTGGGACGGGACTAGCGGGGGGGATGGATACGCAGTATTTT.

The J gene is TRBJ2-7, the V gene TRBV20-1; D gene ambiguous. Germline-derived CDR1 and CDR2 are DFQATT and SNEGSKA (reference sequence). There are 15 residues in the CDR3. The germline V and J ends were trimmed by 5 bases and 1 base, with 18 bases remaining between them. The CDR3 sequence: CSAQQPGDESYEQYF. CDR3 DNA: TGCAGTGCTCAGCAACCGGGTGACGAGTCCTACGAGCAGTACTTC.

The V call is TRBV10-3, the J call TRBJ2-7; possibly TRBD2 for D (5 bases). V was clipped by 3 bases and J by 7 bases, with 13 bases between them. The CDR3 runs to 13 residues. Per germline, CDR1 ENHRY and CDR2 SYGVKD. DNA for the CDR3: TGTGCCATCAGTGACTACCTGCGAGGGGAGCAGTACGTC. This codes for CAISDYLRGEQYV.

This clonotype was recorded at least ten times. The rearrangement joins TRBV4-1 to TRBJ2-5, with no clear D. The CDR3 length is 14 residues. Trimming removed 0 bases at V and 5 bases at J, with 10 bases between. Looked up from germline, CDR1 is MGHRA and CDR2 is YSYEKL. The CDR3 here is CASSQDPMRETQYF. The CDR3, as DNA: TGCGCCAGCAGCCAAGATCCTATGAGGGAGACCCAGTACTTC.

This clonotype has just a few counts. The chain employs TRBV6-5 and TRBJ2-3, with D possibly being TRBD1 (6 bases). The CDR3 contains 15 residues. The ends were cut back, 2 bases at V and 3 bases at J, with 12 bases in the middle. Per the germline V gene, CDR1 is MNHEY and CDR2 is SVGAGI. CDR3 protein: CASSYLVQGTDTQYF. The DNA for the CDR3 is TGTGCCAGCAGTTACCTAGTCCAGGGGACAGATACGCAGTATTTT.

The chain joins TRBV5-1 to TRBJ2-6, with D perhaps matching TRBD1 (5 bases). The ends were cut back, 0 bases at V and 2 bases at J, with 9 bases in the middle. The CDR3 consists of 16 residues. CDR1 and CDR2 (germline): SGHRS, YFSETQ. The CDR3 bases are TGCGCCAGCAGCTTGGAGACAGTCCCTGGGGCCAACGTCCTGACTTTC. This codes for CASSLETVPGANVLTF.

This clonotype was counted a few times. V usage is TRBV6-6 and J usage is TRBJ1-5, with D tentatively TRBD1 (5 bases). The V gene's germline CDR1 is MNHNY and CDR2 SVGAGI (reference sequence). V lost 6 bases and J 7 bases, leaving 16 bases between the germline ends. CDR3 length: 14 residues. The CDR3 DNA is TGTGCCAGCAGGAGAGGGAGGGGTGTACAGCCCCAGCATTTT. This translates into CASRRGRGVQPQHF.

The chain recombines TRBV5-1 with TRBJ2-3, with 10 bases matching TRBD2. The CDR3 length is 15 residues. Unmatched junction bases numbered 4, after V lost 4 bases and J lost 2 bases. The germline gives CDR1 SGHRS, CDR2 YFSETQ. This CDR3 reads CASSALAGVTDTQYF. CDR3 coding DNA: TGCGCCAGCAGCGCTCTAGCGGGGGTCACAGATACGCAGTATTTT. Full variable domain (missing parts from reference TRBV5-1 and TRBJ2-3): KAGVTQTPRYLIKTRGQQVTLSCSPISGHRSVSWYQQTPGQGLQFLFEYFSETQRNKGNFPGRFSGRQFSNSRSEMNVSTLELGDSALYLCASSALAGVTDTQYFGPGTRLTVL.

This clonotype was found many times. DNA for the CDR3: TGCGCCAGCAGCTTGGACAGATACACAGATACGCAGTATTTT. Protein product: CASSLDRYTDTQYF. The chain couples TRBV5-1 to TRBJ2-3; the D is unclear. The CDR3 consists of 14 residues. V was clipped by 0 bases and J by 2 bases, with 7 bases between them. From germline, CDR1 is SGHRS and CDR2 YFSETQ.